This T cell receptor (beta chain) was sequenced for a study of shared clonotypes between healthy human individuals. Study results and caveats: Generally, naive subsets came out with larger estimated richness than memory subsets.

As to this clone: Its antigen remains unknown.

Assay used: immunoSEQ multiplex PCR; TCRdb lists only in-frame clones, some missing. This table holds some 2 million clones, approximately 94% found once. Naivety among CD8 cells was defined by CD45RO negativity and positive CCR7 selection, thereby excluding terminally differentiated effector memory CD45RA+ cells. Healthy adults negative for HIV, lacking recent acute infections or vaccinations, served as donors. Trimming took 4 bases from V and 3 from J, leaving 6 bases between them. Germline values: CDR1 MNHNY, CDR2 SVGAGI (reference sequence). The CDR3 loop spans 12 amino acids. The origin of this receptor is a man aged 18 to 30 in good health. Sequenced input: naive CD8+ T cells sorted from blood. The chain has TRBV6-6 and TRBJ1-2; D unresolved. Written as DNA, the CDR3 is TGTGCCAGCAGTTCCACATACTATGGCTACACCTTC. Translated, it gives CASSSTYYGYTF.